This T cell receptor (beta chain) originates from a study of cytomegalovirus exposure and HLA in healthy donors (dated by TCRdb to 2016 to 2017). With respect to the entire study: An earlier analysis of 587 of the donors reported 250 to 350 Gb of sequence data and 117 million unique TCR beta sequences from 150 million to 200 million T cells. An early release that covered more than 550 HLA-typed donors contained about 290 gigabases of sequencing data and 70 million to 100 million unique TCR sequences. The genetic ancestry cluster associated with self-reported Caucasian donors included about four fifths of the roughly 400 genotyped donors. The aim of the study was to test whether cataloging public T cell receptors could identify signatures of past pathogen exposure. The study profiled the T cell repertoires of under 700 subjects by immunosequencing and related them to cytomegalovirus serostatus. A separate validation cohort of some 130 different subjects was used in addition to the 666-subject first cohort. High-throughput TCR immunosequencing, statistical association of individual TCRs with disease status, and machine learning were combined to predict cytomegalovirus infection status. To study patterns of TCR occurrence, a later analysis re-analyzed previously published TCR beta repertoires from around 670 donors and added high-resolution HLA genotyping. Rather than using new phenotypic data, the later analysis identified candidate immune exposures from TCR beta sequences and from how often those sequences occurred across donors. An earlier analysis of several hundred of the donors applied high-throughput TCR beta sequencing to assess whether each TCR beta V gene segment acted as functional or pseudogenic. Donor age, sex, ethnicity and CMV serostatus were compiled together with the repertoire data. In a later genetic analysis, genome-wide SNP genotypes for about three fifths of the roughly 670 donors were used, and that subset was treated as a discovery cohort. Every repertoire in the discovery cohort had been generated on one and the same sequencing platform. Class I and class II HLA loci were covered by the typing at four-digit resolution. The number of typed donors differed by locus: about 629-630 for A, B, C, DRB1 and DQB1; 500 to 550 for DQA1; around 610 for DPA1; and about 450 for DPB1. A few DR-DQ haplotypes were handled as single units for association and clustering because linkage in the cohort was strong. Among almost 400 genotyped donors of the cohort, an average of 235,054 unique TCR beta nucleotide sequences were sequenced per donor, around 20% of them non-productive. What the authors observed across the whole study: The classifier was reported to diagnose cytomegalovirus status with high specificity and sensitivity in both the original cohort and the validation cohort. A later analysis found that most CMV-associated TCR beta chains appeared HLA-restricted, with HLA associations seemingly driven largely by CMV exposure. Linkage disequilibrium might explain the correlated functional status among segregating V segments, but an unknown experimental factor could not be ruled out. In a later analysis, around 15,000 TCR beta sequences were associated with specific HLA alleles at a false discovery rate of 0.05. A cluster of highly shared sequence variants was judged likely to represent a technical artifact of the sequencing pipeline. HLA typing was unavailable for some donors at each locus, so association tests used only the typed subset. A further reported finding was that TCR beta sequences accurately predicted the HLA-A and HLA-B alleles for most subjects in the first cohort. It was suggested by the authors that the approach could potentially be generalized to other disease states and immunological phenotypes. This cohort had only TCR beta chains sequenced, and the lack of alpha or paired-chain data limited which features could be detected. A later analysis found that TCR association rates varied across HLA loci, with DRB1 alleles showing the most associated TCRs and HLA-C alleles the fewest. In a later analysis, HLA-associated TCR beta chains were found to be more clonally expanded and to have lower generation probabilities than equally common non-associated chains. A few of the identified cytomegalovirus-associated TCR beta chains were confirmed in vitro to be specific for cytomegalovirus antigens. In a later genetic analysis, fewer N-insertions in productive TCRs were reported among donors in an Asian-associated ancestry cluster than the approximately 670-donor mean. The study listed 164 TCR beta chains as associated with cytomegalovirus. Sequencing depth was assumed to be roughly uniform across donors in the presence/absence analyses, though that assumption may not hold. An association between a missense DCLRE1C variant and V-gene and J-gene trimming of TCR beta chains was found in a later genetic analysis and replicated in an independent cohort. The only immune exposure information available for the cohort was CMV serostatus. When HLA alleles, especially DR and DQ, strongly co-occurred, attributing TCR associations to individual alleles was difficult. In a later analysis, several top co-occurrence clusters were reported to appear linked to parvovirus B19, influenza, CMV and Epstein-Barr virus. Across donors, most TCR sequences were observed very rarely, whereas some public TCRs were present in many individuals. In an earlier analysis of 587 of the donors, most TCR beta V segments were observed in productive rearrangements about 87% or about 30% of the time, broadly matching IMGT annotations. Seventeen rarely observed V segments, including chromosome 9 orphons, were excluded from the earlier analysis of some 590 of the donors because counts were too low. Because the 87-base-pair reads could not distinguish some IMGT-functional V segments, including TRBV6-2 and TRBV6-3, those segments were excluded.

Notes on this clone: It has no known antigen specificity. Base quality data are lacking; no much larger clone is found one base away.

The library was obtained by the immunoSEQ multiplex PCR assay. For the multiplex PCR, a mixture combining 60 forward primers for TCR Vbeta segments and 13 reverse primers for TCR Jbeta segments was used. A multiplex PCR assay on genomic DNA amplified the CDR3 region of rearranged TCR beta genes. The Illumina HiSeq System was used to sequence the amplified TCR beta libraries as 87-base-pair reads. Regarding the original processing steps: A later analysis tallied roughly 80 million unique TCR beta chains across the 610 or so repertoires, and about 10 million of those chains were shared by two or more donors. Raw reads were error-corrected and collapsed into unique sequences with a nearest-neighbor algorithm that merged closely related sequences to remove PCR and sequencing errors. Alignment of CDR3 sequences to IMGT reference sequences was used to assign V, D and J gene segments. Each retained sequence needed at least a six-nucleotide match to both a V gene segment and a J gene segment. A rearrangement counted as productive if the CDR3 had no stop codons and remained in frame with V and J, and every other rearrangement counted as non-productive. Following IMGT convention, CDR3 was defined as the stretch from the second conserved V-encoded cysteine up to the conserved J-encoded phenylalanine. Sequences without an unambiguous match to a single V gene segment were excluded from the earlier analysis of almost 600 of the donors. An earlier analysis of several hundred of the donors called V segments functional above 56.7% productive rearrangements and segregating when the between-donor standard deviation exceeded 5%. A statistical classification framework was developed to diagnose cytomegalovirus status using the catalog of TCR beta chain sequences. V and J gene assignment, in a later analysis, came from comparing TCR nucleotide sequences with IMGT/GENE-DB human TR gene sequences. In a later analysis, CDR3 sequences and most-parsimonious VDJ recombination scenarios were assigned using the TCRdist pipeline. In a later analysis, every TCR beta chain was defined by the combination of its CDR3 amino acid sequence and its V-gene family, and reads without a unique V-gene family were dropped. In a later analysis, around 650 highly shared, low-generation-probability nucleotide sequences were removed to address suspected cross-contamination and a sequencing artifact. In a later analysis, a clonal expansion index for each public chain was calculated from normalized within-repertoire ranks of inferred template counts. In a later analysis, generation probabilities were computed using a VDJ recombination model fitted to out-of-frame rearrangements, and the results were checked against IGoR. In a later analysis, TCR-TCR, TCR-HLA and TCR-CMV co-occurrence was scored with hypergeometric tests, and a repertoire-size bias correction was applied to TCR pairs. In a later analysis, false discovery rates were estimated by permuting HLA or CMV assignments 20 times. In a later analysis, co-occurring TCRs were grouped using DBSCAN, and TCRdist sequence similarity was added for clustering within HLA-allele-positive subsets. Repertoires with fewer than 30,000 or more than 120,000 public chains, plus five repertoires with anomalous nucleotide sharing, were excluded from co-occurrence clustering. Held by TCRdb, this immuneACCESS table contains in-frame sequences only and omits some clones. Under half of the omission traces to an unresolved V gene where checked; the cause of the rest is unknown. The DNA gave D and trimming, while V, J and clone size come from that table. For this sample the table gives around 160,000 clones, of which over 60% were detected only once. The ten largest clonotypes hold 3% of the sample.

CDR1 and CDR2 are read off the germline V gene (reference sequence) as SEHNR and FQNEAQ. Germline trimming: 4 bases from V, 9 bases from J; junction bases outside gene matches: 6. From the cysteine up to the phenylalanine, the CDR3 has a length of 13 residues. The only DNA kept is the CDR3, 39 bases in frame from the first base. The cohort comprised several hundred healthy bone marrow donors. Cohort members were all nominally healthy when sampled, although unrecorded immune exposures were likely present. The donor was CMV seropositive and belonged to the group of 250 to 350 seropositive cohort members. Each donor provided a peripheral blood sample, and peripheral blood mononuclear cells were used for TCR beta sequencing. The Qiagen DNeasy Blood Extraction Kit was used to extract genomic DNA from the blood cell samples.

Recombination linked TRBV7-9 to TRBJ2-1, with TRBD2 identical over 7 junction bases. This TCR was recovered from a middle-aged man in good health and CMV-seropositive. Specimen: PBMCs. The CDR3 region has the sequence CASSSGGGLEQFF. Here is the DNA: TGTGCCAGCAGCTCCGGGGGAGGGCTTGAGCAGTTCTTC.